This T cell receptor (beta chain) is drawn from a study of T-cell memory formation after mild COVID-19. Germline-derived CDR1 and CDR2 are DFQATT and SNEGSKA (reference sequence). The V end lost 3 bases, the J end lost 6 bases, and 9 bases lay between the germline ends. The CDR3 runs to 11 residues. TCRdb processed the 5' RACE reads anew with MiXCR; each CDR3 protein has one entry. The table shows some 300,000 distinct CDR3 sequences, with roughly a fifth occurring only once. This chain connects TRBV20-1 to TRBJ2-7; D unresolved. Input material: PBMCs or a T cell subset sorted from them (not recorded which). This TCR was sampled from a man aged 18 to 29 who had mild COVID-19 (a few samples of this study predate the infection). Cell type and time point are not known. The CDR3 protein is CSASPLFEQYF. CDR3 sequence (DNA): TGCAGTGCTAGCCCCCTCTTCGAGCAGTACTTC.